The T cell receptor beta chain under discussion was sequenced for a study of blood T cell repertoires in COVID-19. Study details: Material from acute and convalescent COVID-19 was sourced from the United States, Italy and Spain. Sources were T cells, B-cell-depleted T cells, or PBMCs; the material itself was cDNA or gDNA.

Original analysis: It was from reference gene primer amplification that nucleated cell counts were estimated. The repertoire was sequenced with immunoSEQ multiplex PCR; TCRdb's copy has only in-frame clones and lacks some. V, J and clone size are those of that table, while D and trimming were read from the DNA. The sample carries some 180,000 clones, about 77% recorded once. This CDR3 region has 12 residues. Trimming cost V 3 bases and J 7 bases; bases outside gene matches: 1. Germline V CDR1 and CDR2: MNHEY, SMNVEV (reference sequence). The chain employs TRBV27 and TRBJ2-5; 8 bases align to TRBD2. The sample taken for sequencing was peripheral blood. The receptor was derived from an elderly woman with active or convalescent COVID-19. In DNA form, the CDR3 reads TGTGCCAGCAGTTTCCGGGGGGGGACCCAGTACTTC. Translating it yields CASSFRGGTQYF.